These 8 T cell receptor beta chains share one sample of origin, sequenced in a study of T cells in Graves' hyperthyroidism and ophthalmopathy. Amplification targeted TCR beta CDR3 regions from RNA transcripts. TCR CDR3 regions were first amplified by RT-PCR with HTBI primers. TCRdb re-called the multiplex PCR reads through MiXCR, storing one row per CDR3 protein. The data contain around 210,000 distinct CDR3 sequences, 17% of them singletons. The sample was blood. Receptors originate from a woman in her fifties or sixties with Graves' hyperthyroidism.

The chain combines TRBV4-1 with TRBJ1-4, with D possibly matching TRBD1 (5 bases). Germline CDR1 reads MGHRA; CDR2 reads YSYEKL. The V end lost 4 bases, the J end lost 4 bases, and 19 bases lay between the germline ends. The CDR3 consists of 17 residues. CDR3 in DNA: TGCGCCAGCAGCCGCAACTCCGTACGGGACCTTAATGAAAAACTGTTTTTT. This translates into CASSRNSVRDLNEKLFF.

This clonotype was detected ten times or more. The rearrangement uses TRBV7-9 and TRBJ2-5; 9 bases line up with TRBD1. Trimming removed 5 bases from V and 5 bases from J; junction bases left unmatched: 18. This CDR3 has 18 residues. Germline lookup yields CDR1 SEHNR and CDR2 FQNEAQ (reference sequence). The CDR3 nucleotides read TGTGCCAGCAGCCCGGAGAAACCCGGGACAGGGCGTCCGGAGACCCAGTACTTC. Translation: CASSPEKPGTGRPETQYF.

This clonotype was observed a few times. One end of the junction is discordant with germline, which a read error may explain. V usage is TRBV5-4 and J usage is TRBJ1-2, with 7 positions matching TRBD1. Per germline, CDR1 SGHNT and CDR2 YYREEE (reference sequence). The length of the CDR3 is 13 residues. CDR3 sequence (DNA): TGTGCCAGCAGCGGCGGGACAGCCTATGGCTACACCTTT. Translated: CASSGGTAYGYTF.

The chain is built from TRBV4-1 and TRBJ1-6; D is perhaps TRBD1 (5 bases). The CDR3 spans 15 residues. From germline, CDR1 is MGHRA and CDR2 YSYEKL. Deletions cut 4 bases from V and 5 bases from J, with 12 bases between. CDR3 sequence reads: CASSLSPGDNSPLHF. The DNA for the CDR3 is TGCGCCAGCAGCCTCTCCCCGGGGGATAATTCACCCCTCCACTTT.

This clonotype was observed many times. The chain joins TRBV28 to TRBJ1-5; 7 bases align to TRBD1. The germline CDR1 and CDR2 sequences are MDHEN and SYDVKM. Germline trimming cut 4 bases from V and 1 base from J; bases unmatched to any gene: 10. This CDR3 is 17 amino acids long. The CDR3 reads CASSSGTEFISNQPQHF. The CDR3 nucleotides read TGTGCCAGCAGTTCCGGGACAGAGTTTATCAGCAATCAGCCCCAGCATTTT.

This clonotype was seen more than once but under ten times. This chain uses TRBV7-9 with TRBJ2-1, with D tentatively TRBD1 or TRBD2 (6 bases each). CDR1 SEHNR and CDR2 FQNEAQ come from the germline V gene (reference sequence). Trimming cost V 7 bases and J 12 bases, with 22 bases left between them. The CDR3 is made up of 14 amino acids. The CDR3 sequence is CASTPGARGQGQFF. For the CDR3, the DNA is TGTGCCAGCACCCCAGGGGCCCGGGGGCAAGGGCAGTTCTTC.

This chain links TRBV11-2 with TRBJ2-2; 11 bases fit TRBD1. This CDR3 is built from 15 residues. The J segment lost 2 bases and the V segment lost 5 bases, leaving 1 base of the junction unmatched. Germline loops: CDR1 SGHAT, CDR2 FQNNGV. This chain's CDR3 is CASSRTGGNTGELFF. In nucleotides, the CDR3 is TGTGCCAGCAGCCGGACAGGGGGCAACACCGGGGAGCTGTTTTTT.

In its sample, this clonotype was seen a few times. The chain employs TRBV18 and TRBJ2-2; possibly TRBD1 for D (6 bases). V lost 8 bases and J 4 bases, leaving 11 bases between the germline ends. The CDR3 runs 13 residues. The germline V gene has CDR1 KGHSH and CDR2 LQKENI. DNA of the CDR3: TGTGCCAGCCTACAGGGAAGCACCGGGGAGCTGTTTTTT. Amino acid sequence: CASLQGSTGELFF.